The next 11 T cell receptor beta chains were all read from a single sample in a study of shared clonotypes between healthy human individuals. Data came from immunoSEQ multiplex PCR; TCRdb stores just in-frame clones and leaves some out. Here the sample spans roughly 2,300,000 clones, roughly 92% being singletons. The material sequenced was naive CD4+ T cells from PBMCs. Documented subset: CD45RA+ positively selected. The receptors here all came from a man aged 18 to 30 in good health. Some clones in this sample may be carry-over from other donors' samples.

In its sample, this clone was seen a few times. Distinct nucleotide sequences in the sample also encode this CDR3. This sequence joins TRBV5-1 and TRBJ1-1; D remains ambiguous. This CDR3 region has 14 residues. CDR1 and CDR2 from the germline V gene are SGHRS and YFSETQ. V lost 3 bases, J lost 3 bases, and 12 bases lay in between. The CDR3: CASSSQGGDTEAFF. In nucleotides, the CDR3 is TGCGCCAGCAGCTCCCAAGGCGGGGACACTGAAGCTTTCTTT.

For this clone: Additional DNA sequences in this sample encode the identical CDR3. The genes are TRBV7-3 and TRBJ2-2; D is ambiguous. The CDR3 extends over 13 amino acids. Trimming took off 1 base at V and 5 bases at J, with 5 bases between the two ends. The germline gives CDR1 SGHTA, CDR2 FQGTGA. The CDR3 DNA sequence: TGTGCCAGCAGCTTAATAGGGACCGGGGAGCTGTTTTTT. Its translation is CASSLIGTGELFF.

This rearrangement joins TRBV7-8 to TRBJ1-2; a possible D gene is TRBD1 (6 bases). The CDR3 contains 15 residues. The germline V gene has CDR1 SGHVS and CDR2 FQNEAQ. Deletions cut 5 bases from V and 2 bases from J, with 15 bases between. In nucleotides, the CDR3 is TGTGCCAGCAGCCCCCGGGACACTAGAAACTATGGCTACACCTTC. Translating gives CASSPRDTRNYGYTF.

CDR3 in DNA: TGTGCCAGCAGTGAGGGGCACGACTATGGCTACACCTTC. It encodes CASSEGHDYGYTF. The J gene is TRBJ1-2, the V gene TRBV6-1; TRBD1 might be the D (5 bases). The V end was cut by 3 bases, the J end by 3 bases, with 8 bases between. The CDR3 totals 13 residues. Germline V CDR1 and CDR2: MNHNS, SASEGT.

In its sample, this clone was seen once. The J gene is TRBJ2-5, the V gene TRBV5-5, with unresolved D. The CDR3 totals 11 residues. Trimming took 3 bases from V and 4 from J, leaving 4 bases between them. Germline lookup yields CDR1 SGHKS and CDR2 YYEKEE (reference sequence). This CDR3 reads CASSYGETQYF. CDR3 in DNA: TGTGCCAGCAGCTATGGAGAGACCCAGTACTTC.

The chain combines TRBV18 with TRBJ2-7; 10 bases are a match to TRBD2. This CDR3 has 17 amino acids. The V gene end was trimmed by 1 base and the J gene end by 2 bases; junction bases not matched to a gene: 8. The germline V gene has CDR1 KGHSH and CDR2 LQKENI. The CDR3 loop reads CASSPQLAGGAAYEQYF. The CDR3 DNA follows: TGTGCCAGCTCACCACAGTTAGCGGGAGGTGCTGCCTACGAGCAGTACTTC.

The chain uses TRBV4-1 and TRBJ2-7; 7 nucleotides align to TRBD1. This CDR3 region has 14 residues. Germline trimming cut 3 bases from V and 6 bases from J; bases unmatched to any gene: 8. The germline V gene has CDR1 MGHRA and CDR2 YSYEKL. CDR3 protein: CASSQPGRGSEQYF. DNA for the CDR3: TGCGCCAGCAGCCAGCCCGGCAGGGGGAGCGAGCAGTACTTC.

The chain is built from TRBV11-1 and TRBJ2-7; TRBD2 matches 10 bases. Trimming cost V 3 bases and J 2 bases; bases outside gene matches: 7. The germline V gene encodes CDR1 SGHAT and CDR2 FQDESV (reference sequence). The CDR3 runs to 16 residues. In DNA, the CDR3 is TGTGCCAGCAGCTTCCCTAGGACTAGCGGTACCTACGAGCAGTACTTC. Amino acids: CASSFPRTSGTYEQYF.

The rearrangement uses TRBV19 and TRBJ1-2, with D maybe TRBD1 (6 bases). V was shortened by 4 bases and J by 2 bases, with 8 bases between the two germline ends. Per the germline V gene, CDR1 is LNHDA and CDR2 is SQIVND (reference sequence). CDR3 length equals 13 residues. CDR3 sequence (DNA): TGTGCCAGTAGTAGGACAGAGAACTATGGCTACACCTTC. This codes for CASSRTENYGYTF. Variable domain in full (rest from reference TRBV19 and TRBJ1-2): DGGITQSPKYLFRKEGQNVTLSCEQNLNHDAMYWYRQDPGQGLRLIYYSQIVNDFQKGDIAEGYSVSREKKESFPLTVTSAQKNPTAFYLCASSRTENYGYTFGSGTRLTVV.

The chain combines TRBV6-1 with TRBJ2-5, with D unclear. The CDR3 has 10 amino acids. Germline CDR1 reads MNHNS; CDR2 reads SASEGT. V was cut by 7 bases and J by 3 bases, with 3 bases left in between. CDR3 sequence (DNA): TGTGCCAGCAAAAAAGAGACCCAGTACTTC. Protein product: CASKKETQYF.

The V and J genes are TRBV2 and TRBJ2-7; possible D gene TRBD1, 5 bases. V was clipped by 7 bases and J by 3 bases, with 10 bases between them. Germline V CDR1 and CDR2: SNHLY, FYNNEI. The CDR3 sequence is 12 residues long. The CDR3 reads CASKGLIYEQYF. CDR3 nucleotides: TGTGCCAGCAAGGGGCTGATCTACGAGCAGTACTTC.